A single sample gave rise to the 20 T cell receptor beta chains below, sequenced in a study of tumor-infiltrating lymphocytes in primary liver carcinoma. Germline DNA was also extracted, and blood RNA derived from unsorted whole blood. Production of TCR beta cDNA used roughly 480 ng total RNA together with a constant-region primer. Three-round nested multiplex PCR performed with slightly modified ARM-PCR produced the TCR beta libraries. The opening two PCR rounds, around 9 cycles each, paired TRBV1-TRBV30 forward primers with a C-beta reverse primer. TCRdb redid the calling of the multiplex PCR reads with MiXCR, one entry per CDR3 protein. The table lists 150,000 to 200,000 distinct CDR3 sequences, about 60% of them singletons, with less than 75% in the top ten. Material: peripheral blood. The receptor source for this set is a man aged 40-49 years with primary liver carcinoma and hepatitis B virus infection.

The chain couples TRBV11-2 to TRBJ2-1; D uncertain. This CDR3 has 16 amino acids. Germline CDR1 SGHAT, CDR2 FQNNGV. The V end was cut by 6 bases, the J end by 3 bases, with 18 bases between. The CDR3 protein is CASSQLWSIGYNEQFF. The CDR3 DNA is TGTGCCAGCAGTCAACTCTGGTCTATCGGCTACAATGAGCAGTTCTTC. Supplemented by reference TRBV11-2 and TRBJ2-1, the full variable domain reads EAGVAQSPRYKIIEKRQSVAFWCNPISGHATLYWYQQILGQGPKLLIQFQNNGVVDDSQLPKDRFSAERLKGVDSTLKIQPAKLEDSAVYLCASSQLWSIGYNEQFFGPGTRLTVL.

V is TRBV11-2 and J is TRBJ2-1, with no clear D. Deletions cut 10 bases from V and 1 base from J, with 17 bases between. The length of the CDR3 is 15 residues. The germline V gene encodes CDR1 SGHAT and CDR2 FQNNGV. The CDR3 here is CANSLNMESYNEQFF. DNA for the CDR3: TGTGCCAACAGTCTTAACATGGAGTCCTACAATGAGCAGTTCTTC. Combining the CDR3 with reference TRBV11-2 and TRBJ2-1 gives the whole variable domain EAGVAQSPRYKIIEKRQSVAFWCNPISGHATLYWYQQILGQGPKLLIQFQNNGVVDDSQLPKDRFSAERLKGVDSTLKIQPAKLEDSAVYLCANSLNMESYNEQFFGPGTRLTVL.

This clonotype has at least ten counts. The chain has TRBV11-2 and TRBJ2-1; perhaps TRBD1 as D (6 bases). V lost 5 bases and J 12 bases, leaving 17 bases between the germline ends. CDR3 length: 13 amino acids. Germline lookup yields CDR1 SGHAT and CDR2 FQNNGV. The chain's CDR3 is CASSQMTAGVQFF. DNA of the CDR3: TGTGCCAGCAGCCAGATGACGGCAGGGGTGCAGTTCTTC.

The chain links TRBV15 to TRBJ2-5; D could derive from TRBD1 or TRBD2 (5 bases each). Germline V gene lookup returns CDR1 LNHNV and CDR2 YYDKDF (reference sequence). The CDR3 has 15 amino acids. Trimming pared 0 bases from V and 4 bases from J, leaving 12 bases between. The CDR3 coding sequence is TGTGCCACCAGCAGAGATCCGGGGCTAGGAGAGACCCAGTACTTC. Amino acid sequence: CATSRDPGLGETQYF.

This clonotype was observed a single time. Its ends do not fully match the called genes, so a read error is possible. The V gene is TRBV11-2, the J gene TRBJ2-1; 8 nucleotides agree with TRBD2. This CDR3 is 16 amino acids long. The germline V gene encodes CDR1 SGHAT and CDR2 FQNNGV. CDR3 sequence (DNA): TGTGTCAGCAGCTCGGGACTAGGGGGAGAACACAATGAACAGTTCTTC. This gives the protein CVSSSGLGGEHNEQFF.

A remark on this clonotype: The CDR3 end shows no conserved phenylalanine or tryptophan, and so a read error is likely. The chain uses TRBV11-2 and TRBJ2-1; perhaps TRBD1 as D (6 bases). Germline assignment: CDR1 SGHAT and CDR2 FQNNGV. The CDR3 is 13 amino acids. Trimming pared 5 bases from V and 9 bases from J, leaving 14 bases between. The DNA for the CDR3 is TGTGCCAGCAGCCCCGGACAGAGGGGTGAGCAGTTCATC. Amino acid sequence: CASSPGQRGEQFI.

The chain is built from TRBV6-5 and TRBJ2-7; 8 bases match TRBD2. With 5 bases clipped from V and 4 bases from J, the junction kept 7 bases outside the gene matches. The CDR3 consists of 14 residues. Germline lookup yields CDR1 MNHEY and CDR2 SVGAGI. The CDR3 here is CASSGDGRAYEQYF. CDR3 bases: TGTGCCAGCAGTGGCGACGGGAGGGCGTACGAGCAGTACTTC.

This clonotype was seen more than once but under ten times. This may come from a read error, since a much larger clone is one base off. The chain links TRBV11-2 to TRBJ2-1, with D uncertain. The V end was cut by 1 base, the J end by 0 bases, with 7 bases between. CDR1 SGHAT and CDR2 FQNNGV come from the germline V gene. CDR3 size: 15 residues. The CDR3 DNA sequence: TGTGCCAGCAGCTTAGTCGATAGCTCCTACAATGAGCAGTTCTTC. This sequence encodes CASSLVDSSYNEQFF.

This clonotype was picked up many times. V is TRBV29-1 and J is TRBJ1-1, with D possibly being TRBD1 (5 bases). The length of the CDR3 is 12 residues. Trimming took 8 bases from V and 5 from J, leaving 15 bases between them. From germline, CDR1 is SQVTM and CDR2 ANQGSEA. The DNA of the CDR3 is TGCAGCTCGGTGGGGGTTGGGACTGAAGCTTTCTTT. Protein: CSSVGVGTEAFF.

As for this clonotype: The junction shows a germline mismatch at one end, possibly a read error. V is TRBV5-1 and J is TRBJ2-1; 12 bases are shared with TRBD2. The CDR3 length is 15 residues. Looked up from germline, CDR1 is SGHRS and CDR2 is YFSETQ. CDR3 bases: TGTGCCAGCAGCTTCCGGACTAGCGGGATCCATGAGCAGTTCTTC. As protein: CASSFRTSGIHEQFF.

The chain combines TRBV11-2 with TRBJ2-5; D is uncertain. Germline CDR1 SGHAT, CDR2 FQNNGV. V lost 3 bases and J 9 bases, leaving 14 bases between the germline ends. This CDR3 spans 13 amino acids. For the CDR3, the DNA is TGTGCCAGCAGCTTTAGGCTACAAGTGGCCCAGTACTTC. Protein sequence: CASSFRLQVAQYF.

To note about this clonotype: Because it lacks the conserved phenylalanine or tryptophan at the end, this CDR3 is likely a read error. The chain couples TRBV6-5 to TRBJ2-1, with TRBD2 identical over 14 bases. V was clipped by 1 base and J by 9 bases; unmatched bases: 5. Germline-derived CDR1 and CDR2 are MNHEY and SVGAGI. There are 16 residues in the CDR3. In nucleotides, the CDR3 is TGTGCCAGCAGTTACTTGGGACTAGCGGGAGACAGTGAGCAGTTCTTA. This encodes CASSYLGLAGDSEQFL.

As concerns this clonotype: A much larger clone differs from this one at a single base, so this may be a read error. The V and J genes are TRBV6-1 and TRBJ2-1, with D maybe TRBD2 (5 bases). Germline CDR1 reads MNHNS; CDR2 reads SASEGT. This CDR3 is 15 amino acids long. The CDR3 protein is CASPKRDSSYDEQFF. CDR3 nucleotides: TGTGCCAGCCCCAAACGGGATAGCTCCTACGATGAGCAGTTCTTC.

The genes are TRBV10-3 and TRBJ1-1, with D hard to call. Trimming shortened V by 6 bases and J by 1 base, and 9 bases separated the two germline ends. CDR1 is ENHRY and CDR2 is SYGVKD in the germline V gene. This CDR3 comprises 13 residues. The CDR3 sequence is CAIRRAGNTEAFF. The DNA for the CDR3 is TGTGCCATCAGACGCGCAGGGAACACTGAAGCTTTCTTT.

Worth noting for this clonotype: This clone may be a read error of a much larger clone one base away. This chain connects TRBV10-2 to TRBJ2-3; weak D call: TRBD1 (6 bases). The CDR3 loop spans 13 amino acids. Germline CDR1 is WSHSY and CDR2 is SAAADI. The CDR3 is CVSTGLSTDTQYF. The CDR3 DNA follows: TGCGTCAGCACAGGGTTGTCCACAGATACGCAGTATTTT.

The V and J genes are TRBV11-2 and TRBJ2-7; D may match TRBD1 or TRBD2 (5 bases each). The V gene lost 3 bases and the J gene lost 6 bases, with 27 bases spanning the gap. The CDR3 runs 18 residues. Germline V gene lookup returns CDR1 SGHAT and CDR2 FQNNGV. The CDR3 bases are TGTGCCAGCAGCTTGGGCACCGGGACCGCCTCGTCTATGACCGAGCAGTACTTC. It yields the protein CASSLGTGTASSMTEQYF.

Turning to this clonotype: A much larger clone differs from this one at a single base, so this may be a read error. V gene TRBV29-1 combines with J gene TRBJ2-7; D is possibly TRBD1 (7 bases). Germline V CDR1 and CDR2: SQVTM, ANQGSEA. This CDR3 is 12 amino acids long. Trimming cost V 7 bases and J 5 bases, with 15 bases left between them. CDR3 protein: CSGGDRNHEQYF. Written as DNA, the CDR3 is TGCAGCGGGGGGGACAGAAACCACGAGCAGTACTTC.

The DNA of the CDR3 is TGTGCCAGTGGGGTGGGACGCCACTCCTACGAGCAGTACTTC. This codes for CASGVGRHSYEQYF. The chain links TRBV6-5 to TRBJ2-7; TRBD1 or TRBD2 may be the D gene (5 bases each). Trimming removed 9 bases at V and 0 bases at J, with 15 bases between. There are 14 residues in the CDR3. The germline V gene has CDR1 MNHEY and CDR2 SVGAGI.

A word on this clonotype: The junction differs from germline at one of its ends, possibly a read error. The J gene is TRBJ2-7, the V gene TRBV28; tentative D call: TRBD2 (5 bases). Germline CDR1 MDHEN, CDR2 SYDVKM. The CDR3 is made up of 15 amino acids. This CDR3 is CASTPAEWSSYEQYF. CDR3 in DNA: TGTGCCAGCACCCCAGCGGAGTGGAGCTCCTATGAGCAGTACTTC.

As for this clonotype: Germline is not matched at one junction end, which may reflect a read error. The chain uses TRBV11-2 and TRBJ1-1, with D maybe TRBD1 (5 bases). The germline V gene encodes CDR1 SGHAT and CDR2 FQNNGV. This CDR3 region has 15 residues. Here the CDR3 reads CASSTRGGVNTEAFF. Written as DNA, the CDR3 is TGTGCCAGCAGCACACGCGGGGGGGTGAATACTGAAGCTTTCTTT.